This T cell receptor beta chain was documented in a study of control samples from healthy donors and cancer patients. Repertoires were generated with immunoSEQ multiplex PCR, while TCRdb's copy carries only in-frame clones and drops some. The table shows about 160,000 clones, with roughly 94% occurring only once. With respect to this clone: Other DNA sequences in the sample encode the same CDR3.

In germline, CDR1 is LNHDA, CDR2 SQIVND (reference sequence). Losses at the gene ends were 7 bases for V and 1 base for J; bases not matched to a gene: 1. This CDR3 is 13 amino acids long. This TCR came from a man in his sixties with colorectal cancer. Sample: PBMCs. The chain has TRBV19 and TRBJ1-1; 9 bases match TRBD1. In nucleotides, the CDR3 is TGTGCCAGTACGGGACAGGGGAACACTGAAGCTTTCTTT. Translated, it gives CASTGQGNTEAFF.